This paragraph reports one T cell receptor (beta chain). The sample belongs to a study of blood T cell repertoires in COVID-19. Germline CDR1 is MNHNY and CDR2 is SVGAGI (reference sequence). V shed 8 bases and J 3 bases; nucleotides not matched to a gene: 5. The length of the CDR3 is 13 residues. Patients of the Seattle cohort, enrolled during active infection, were followed longitudinally. Profiling relied on immunoSEQ multiplex PCR, and the TCRdb table lists in-frame clones only, not all of them. The sample gives 150,000 to 200,000 clones, about 87% of which show up once; 2.5% is in the top ten. The sample comprised peripheral blood. The gene calls are TRBV6-6 and TRBJ2-5; 8 bases align to TRBD2. The sequence came from an elderly woman with COVID-19, enrolled during active disease. CDR3 residues: CASQLAAKETQYF. CDR3 DNA sequence: TGTGCCAGCCAACTAGCGGCCAAAGAGACCCAGTACTTC.